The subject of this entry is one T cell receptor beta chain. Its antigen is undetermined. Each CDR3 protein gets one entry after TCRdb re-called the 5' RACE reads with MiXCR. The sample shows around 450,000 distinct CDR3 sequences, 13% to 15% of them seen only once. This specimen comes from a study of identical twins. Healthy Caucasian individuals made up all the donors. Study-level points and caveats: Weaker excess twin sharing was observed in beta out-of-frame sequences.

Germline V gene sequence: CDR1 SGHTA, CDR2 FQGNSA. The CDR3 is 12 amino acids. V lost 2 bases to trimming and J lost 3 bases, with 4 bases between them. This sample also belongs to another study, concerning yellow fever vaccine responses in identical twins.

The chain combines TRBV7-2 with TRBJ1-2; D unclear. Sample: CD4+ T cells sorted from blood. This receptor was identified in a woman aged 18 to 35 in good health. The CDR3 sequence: CASSLSDYGYTF. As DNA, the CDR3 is TGTGCCAGCAGCTTATCTGACTATGGCTACACCTTC. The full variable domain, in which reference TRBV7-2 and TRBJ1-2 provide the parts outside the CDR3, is GAGVSQSPSNKVTEKGKDVELRCDPISGHTALYWYRQSLGQGLEFLIYFQGNSAPDKSGLPSDRFSAERTGGSVSTLTIQRTQQEDSAVYLCASSLSDYGYTFGSGTRLTVV.